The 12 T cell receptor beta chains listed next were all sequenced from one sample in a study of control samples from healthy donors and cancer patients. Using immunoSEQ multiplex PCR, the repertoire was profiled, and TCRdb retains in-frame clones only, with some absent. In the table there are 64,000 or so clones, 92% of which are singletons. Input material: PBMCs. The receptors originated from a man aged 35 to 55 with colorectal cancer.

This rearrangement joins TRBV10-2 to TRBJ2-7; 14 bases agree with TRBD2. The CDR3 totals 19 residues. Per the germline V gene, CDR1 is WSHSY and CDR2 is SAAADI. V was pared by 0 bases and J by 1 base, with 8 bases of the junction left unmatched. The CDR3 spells CASSESGLAGAFGSYEQYF. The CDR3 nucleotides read TGCGCCAGCAGTGAGTCGGGACTAGCGGGGGCCTTCGGGTCCTACGAGCAGTACTTC.

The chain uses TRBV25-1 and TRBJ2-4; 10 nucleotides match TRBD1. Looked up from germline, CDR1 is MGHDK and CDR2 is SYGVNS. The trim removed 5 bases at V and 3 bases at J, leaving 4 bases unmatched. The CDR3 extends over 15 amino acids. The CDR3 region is CASSPGTGVKNIQYF. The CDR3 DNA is TGTGCCAGCAGTCCCGGGACAGGGGTCAAAAACATTCAGTACTTC.

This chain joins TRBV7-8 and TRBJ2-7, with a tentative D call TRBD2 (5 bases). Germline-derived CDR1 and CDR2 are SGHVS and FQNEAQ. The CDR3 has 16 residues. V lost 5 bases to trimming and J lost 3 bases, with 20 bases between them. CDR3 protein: CASSKGDTRNNYEQYF. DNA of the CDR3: TGTGCCAGCAGCAAGGGCGATACTAGGAATAACTACGAGCAGTACTTC.

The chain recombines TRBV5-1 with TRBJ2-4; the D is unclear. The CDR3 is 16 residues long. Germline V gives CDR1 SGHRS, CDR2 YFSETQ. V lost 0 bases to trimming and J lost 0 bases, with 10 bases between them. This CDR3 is CASSLGQVLAKNIQYF. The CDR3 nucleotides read TGCGCCAGCAGCTTGGGGCAGGTACTAGCCAAAAACATTCAGTACTTC.

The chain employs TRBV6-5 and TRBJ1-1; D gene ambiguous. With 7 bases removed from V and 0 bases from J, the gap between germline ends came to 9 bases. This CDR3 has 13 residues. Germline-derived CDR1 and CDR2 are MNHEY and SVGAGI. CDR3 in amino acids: CASNRYMNTEAFF. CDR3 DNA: TGTGCCAGCAATCGATACATGAACACTGAAGCTTTCTTT.

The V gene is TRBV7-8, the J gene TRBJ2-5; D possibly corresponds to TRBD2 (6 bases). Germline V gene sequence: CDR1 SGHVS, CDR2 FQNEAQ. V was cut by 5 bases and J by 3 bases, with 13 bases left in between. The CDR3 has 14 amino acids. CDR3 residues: CASSDQGLKETQYF. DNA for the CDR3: TGTGCCAGCAGCGACCAGGGACTGAAAGAGACCCAGTACTTC.

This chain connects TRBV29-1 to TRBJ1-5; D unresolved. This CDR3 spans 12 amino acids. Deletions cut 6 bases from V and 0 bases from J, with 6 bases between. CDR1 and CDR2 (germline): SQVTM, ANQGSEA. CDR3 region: CSVGYSNQPQHF. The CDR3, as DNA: TGCAGCGTGGGGTATAGCAATCAGCCCCAGCATTTT.

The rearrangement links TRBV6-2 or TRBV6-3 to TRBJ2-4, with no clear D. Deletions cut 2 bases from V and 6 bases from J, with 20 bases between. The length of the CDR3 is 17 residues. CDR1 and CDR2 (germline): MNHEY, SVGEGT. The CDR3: CASSYPPAGTRANIQYF. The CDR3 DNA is TGTGCCAGCAGTTACCCCCCCGCCGGAACCCGGGCAAACATTCAGTACTTC.

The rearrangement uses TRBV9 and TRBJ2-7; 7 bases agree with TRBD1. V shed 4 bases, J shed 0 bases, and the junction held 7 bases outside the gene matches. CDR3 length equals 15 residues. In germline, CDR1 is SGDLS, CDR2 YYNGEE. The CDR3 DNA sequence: TGTGCCAGCAGCTACCGACAGGGCGGCTCCTACGAGCAGTACTTC. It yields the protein CASSYRQGGSYEQYF. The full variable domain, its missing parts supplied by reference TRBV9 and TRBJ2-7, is DSGVTQTPKHLITATGQRVTLRCSPRSGDLSVYWYQQSLDQGLQFLIQYYNGEERAKGNILERFSAQQFPDLHSELNLSSLELGDSALYFCASSYRQGGSYEQYFGPGTRLTVT.

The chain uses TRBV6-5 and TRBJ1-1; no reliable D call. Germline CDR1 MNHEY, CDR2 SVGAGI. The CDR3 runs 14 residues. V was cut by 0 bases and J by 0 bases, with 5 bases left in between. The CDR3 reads CASSYSTLNTEAFF. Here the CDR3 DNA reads TGTGCCAGCAGTTACTCAACATTGAACACTGAAGCTTTCTTT.

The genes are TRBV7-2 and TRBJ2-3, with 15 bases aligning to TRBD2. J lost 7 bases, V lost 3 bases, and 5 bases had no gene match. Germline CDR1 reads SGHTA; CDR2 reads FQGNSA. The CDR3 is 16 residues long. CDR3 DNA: TGTGCCAGCAGCTTGGGGACTAGCGGGGGGCAGAATACGCAGTATTTT. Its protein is CASSLGTSGGQNTQYF.

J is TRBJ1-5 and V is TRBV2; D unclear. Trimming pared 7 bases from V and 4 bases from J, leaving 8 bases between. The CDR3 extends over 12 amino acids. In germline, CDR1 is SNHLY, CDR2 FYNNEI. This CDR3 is CASKGRNQPQHF. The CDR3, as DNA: TGTGCCAGCAAAGGGAGAAATCAGCCCCAGCATTTT.